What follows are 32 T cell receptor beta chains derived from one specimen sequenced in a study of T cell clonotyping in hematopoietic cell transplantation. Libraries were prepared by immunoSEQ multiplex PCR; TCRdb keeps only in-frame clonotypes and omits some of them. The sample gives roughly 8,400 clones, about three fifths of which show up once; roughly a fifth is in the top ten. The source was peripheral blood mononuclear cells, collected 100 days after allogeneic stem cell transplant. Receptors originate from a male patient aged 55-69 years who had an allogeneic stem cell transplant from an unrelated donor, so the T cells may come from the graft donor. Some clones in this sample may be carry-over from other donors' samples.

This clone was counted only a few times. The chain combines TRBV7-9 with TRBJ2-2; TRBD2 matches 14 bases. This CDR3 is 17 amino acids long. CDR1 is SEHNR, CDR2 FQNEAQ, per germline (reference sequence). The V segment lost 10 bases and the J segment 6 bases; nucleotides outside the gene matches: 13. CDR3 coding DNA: TGTGCCACCGCAACGGGGGGGACTAGCGGGAGTCCCGGGGAGCTGTTTTTT. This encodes CATATGGTSGSPGELFF.

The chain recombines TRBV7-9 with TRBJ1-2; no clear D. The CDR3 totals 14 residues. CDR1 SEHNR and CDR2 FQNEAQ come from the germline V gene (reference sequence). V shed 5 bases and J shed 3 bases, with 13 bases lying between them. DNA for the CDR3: TGTGCCAGCAGCCCCGCATCGCCCTACTATGGCTACACCTTC. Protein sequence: CASSPASPYYGYTF. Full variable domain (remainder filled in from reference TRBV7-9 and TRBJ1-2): DTGVSQNPRHKITKRGQNVTFRCDPISEHNRLYWYRQTLGQGPEFLTYFQNEAQLEKSRLLSDRFSAERPKGSFSTLEIQRTEQGDSAMYLCASSPASPYYGYTFGSGTRLTVV.

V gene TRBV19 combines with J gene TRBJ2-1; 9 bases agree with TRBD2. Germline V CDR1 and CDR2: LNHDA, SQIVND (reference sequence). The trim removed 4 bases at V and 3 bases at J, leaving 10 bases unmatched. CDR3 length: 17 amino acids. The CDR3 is CASSTPLGGGDYNEQFF. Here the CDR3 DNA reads TGTGCCAGTAGTACCCCTCTAGGCGGGGGGGACTACAATGAGCAGTTCTTC.

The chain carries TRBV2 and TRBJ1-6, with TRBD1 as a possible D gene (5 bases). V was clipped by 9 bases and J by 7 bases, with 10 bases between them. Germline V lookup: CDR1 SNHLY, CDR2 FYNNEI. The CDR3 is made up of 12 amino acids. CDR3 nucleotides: TGTGCCAGGAGACAGATGAATTCACCCCTCCACTTT. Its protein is CARRQMNSPLHF.

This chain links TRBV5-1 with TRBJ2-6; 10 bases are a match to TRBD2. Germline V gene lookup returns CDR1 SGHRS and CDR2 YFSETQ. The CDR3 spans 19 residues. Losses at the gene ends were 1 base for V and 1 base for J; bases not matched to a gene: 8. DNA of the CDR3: TGCGCCAGCAGCTTGTTAGCGGGGGGATTTGGTTCTGGGGCCAACGTCCTGACTTTC. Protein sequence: CASSLLAGGFGSGANVLTF.

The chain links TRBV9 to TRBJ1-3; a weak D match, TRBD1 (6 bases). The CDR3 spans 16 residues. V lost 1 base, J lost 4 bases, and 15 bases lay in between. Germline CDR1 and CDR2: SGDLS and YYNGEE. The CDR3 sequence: CASSVTPSGAGNTIYF. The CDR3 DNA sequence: TGTGCCAGCAGCGTAACGCCCTCAGGGGCAGGAAACACCATATATTTT.

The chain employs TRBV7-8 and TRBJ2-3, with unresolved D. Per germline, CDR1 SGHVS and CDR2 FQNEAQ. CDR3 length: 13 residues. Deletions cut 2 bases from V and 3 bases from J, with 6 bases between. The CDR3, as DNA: TGTGCCAGCAGCTTATTAACGACAGATACGCAGTATTTT. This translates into CASSLLTTDTQYF.

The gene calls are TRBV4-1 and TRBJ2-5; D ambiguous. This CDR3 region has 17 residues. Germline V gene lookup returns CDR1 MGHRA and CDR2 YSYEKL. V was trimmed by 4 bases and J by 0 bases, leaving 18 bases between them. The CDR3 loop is CASSPSAGRVYQETQYF. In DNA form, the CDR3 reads TGCGCCAGCAGCCCCTCAGCAGGAAGAGTGTACCAAGAGACCCAGTACTTC.

The CDR3 nucleotides read TGTGCCAGCAGCGTAGCTGCCAGAACCAACACTGAAGCTTTCTTT. It translates to CASSVAARTNTEAFF. The V gene is TRBV9, the J gene TRBJ1-1, with unresolved D. Trimming left V 0 bases short and J 2 bases short, with 11 bases between. Germline V gene data show CDR1 as SGDLS and CDR2 as YYNGEE. The CDR3 is 15 amino acids.

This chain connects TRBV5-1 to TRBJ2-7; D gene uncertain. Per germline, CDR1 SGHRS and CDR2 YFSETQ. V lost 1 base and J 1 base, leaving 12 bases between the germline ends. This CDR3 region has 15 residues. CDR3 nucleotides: TGCGCCAGCAGCTTGAATTTGAGAATATCCTACGAGCAGTACTTC. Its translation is CASSLNLRISYEQYF.

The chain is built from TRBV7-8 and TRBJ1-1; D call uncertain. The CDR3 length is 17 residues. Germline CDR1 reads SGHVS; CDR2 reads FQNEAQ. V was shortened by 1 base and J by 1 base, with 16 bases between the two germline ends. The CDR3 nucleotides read TGTGCCAGCAGCTTAGAGATTGTATGGCGGAGGAACACTGAAGCTTTCTTT. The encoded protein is CASSLEIVWRRNTEAFF.

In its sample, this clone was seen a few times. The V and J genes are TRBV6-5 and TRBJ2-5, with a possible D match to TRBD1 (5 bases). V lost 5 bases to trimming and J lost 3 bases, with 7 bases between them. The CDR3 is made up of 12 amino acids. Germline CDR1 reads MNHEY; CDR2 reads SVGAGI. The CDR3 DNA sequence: TGTGCCAGCAGTGACAGCGAAGAGACCCAGTACTTC. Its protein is CASSDSEETQYF.

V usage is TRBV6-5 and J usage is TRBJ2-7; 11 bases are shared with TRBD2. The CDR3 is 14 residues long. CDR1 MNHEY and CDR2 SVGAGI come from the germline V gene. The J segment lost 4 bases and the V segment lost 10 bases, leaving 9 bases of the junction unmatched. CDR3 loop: CATRLAGNPYEQYF. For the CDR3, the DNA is TGTGCCACCAGACTAGCGGGGAACCCTTACGAGCAGTACTTC.

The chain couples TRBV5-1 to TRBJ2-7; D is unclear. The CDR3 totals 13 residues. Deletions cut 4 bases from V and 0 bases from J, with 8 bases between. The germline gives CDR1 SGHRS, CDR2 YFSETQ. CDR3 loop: CASSEYFSYEQYF. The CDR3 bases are TGCGCCAGCAGCGAGTATTTCTCCTACGAGCAGTACTTC.

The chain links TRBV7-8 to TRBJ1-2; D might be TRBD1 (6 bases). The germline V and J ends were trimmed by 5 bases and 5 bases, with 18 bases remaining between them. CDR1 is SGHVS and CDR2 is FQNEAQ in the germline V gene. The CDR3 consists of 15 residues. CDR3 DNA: TGTGCCAGCAGCCAATTCACCGGGACATTTTATGGCTACACCTTC. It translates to CASSQFTGTFYGYTF.

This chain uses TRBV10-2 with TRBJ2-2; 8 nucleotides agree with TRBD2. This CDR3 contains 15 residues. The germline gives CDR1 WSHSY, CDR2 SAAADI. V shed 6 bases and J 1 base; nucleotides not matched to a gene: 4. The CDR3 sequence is CASRSTSGNTGELFF. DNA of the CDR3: TGCGCCAGCAGGAGTACTAGCGGGAACACCGGGGAGCTGTTTTTT.

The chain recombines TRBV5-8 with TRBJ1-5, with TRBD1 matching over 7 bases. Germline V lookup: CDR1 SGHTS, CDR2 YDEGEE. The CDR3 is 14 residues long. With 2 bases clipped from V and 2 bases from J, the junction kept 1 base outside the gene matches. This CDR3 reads CASSFTGGNQPQHF. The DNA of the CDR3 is TGTGCCAGCAGCTTCACAGGGGGCAATCAGCCCCAGCATTTT.

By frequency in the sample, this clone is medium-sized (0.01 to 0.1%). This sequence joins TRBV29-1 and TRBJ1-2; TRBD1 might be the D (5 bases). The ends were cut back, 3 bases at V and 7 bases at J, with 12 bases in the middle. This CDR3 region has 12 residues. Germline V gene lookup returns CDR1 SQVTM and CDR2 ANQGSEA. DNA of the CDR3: TGCAGCGTTGACCTTGGGACTTTTGGCTACACCTTC. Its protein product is CSVDLGTFGYTF.

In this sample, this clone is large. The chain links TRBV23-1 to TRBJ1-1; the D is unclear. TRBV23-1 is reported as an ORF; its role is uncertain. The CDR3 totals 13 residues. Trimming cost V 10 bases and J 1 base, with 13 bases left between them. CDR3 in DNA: TGCGCCACCGGAGGGTGGGCGAACACTGAAGCTTTCTTT. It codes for CATGGWANTEAFF.

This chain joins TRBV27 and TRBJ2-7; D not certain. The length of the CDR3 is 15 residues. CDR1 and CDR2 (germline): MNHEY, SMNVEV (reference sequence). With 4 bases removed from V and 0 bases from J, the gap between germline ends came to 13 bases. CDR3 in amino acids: CASSYSGGPSYEQYF. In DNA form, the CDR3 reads TGTGCCAGCAGTTATTCGGGTGGACCCTCCTACGAGCAGTACTTC.

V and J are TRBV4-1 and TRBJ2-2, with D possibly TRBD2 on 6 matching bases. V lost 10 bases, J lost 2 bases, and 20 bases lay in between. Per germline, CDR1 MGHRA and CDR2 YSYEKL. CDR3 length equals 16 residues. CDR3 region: CATSLGSGLNTGELFF. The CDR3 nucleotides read TGCGCCACATCCCTAGGGAGCGGGTTAAACACCGGGGAGCTGTTTTTT.

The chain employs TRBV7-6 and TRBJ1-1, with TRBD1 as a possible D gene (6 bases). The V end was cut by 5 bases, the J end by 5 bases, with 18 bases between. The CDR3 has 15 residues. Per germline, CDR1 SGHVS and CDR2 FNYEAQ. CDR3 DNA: TGTGCCAGCAGCCCCCTTACAGGGTCGGGTACTGAAGCTTTCTTT. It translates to CASSPLTGSGTEAFF.

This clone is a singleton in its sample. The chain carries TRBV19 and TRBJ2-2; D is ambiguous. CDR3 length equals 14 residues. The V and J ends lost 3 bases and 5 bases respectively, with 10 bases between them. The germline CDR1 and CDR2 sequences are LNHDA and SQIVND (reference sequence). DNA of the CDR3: TGTGCCAGTAGTATCTCGGGCTATACCGGGGAGCTGTTTTTT. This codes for CASSISGYTGELFF.

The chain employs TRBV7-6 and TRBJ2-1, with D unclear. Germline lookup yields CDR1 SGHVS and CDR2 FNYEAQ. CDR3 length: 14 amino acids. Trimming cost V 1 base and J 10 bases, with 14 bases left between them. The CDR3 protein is CASSLVGPIGEQFF. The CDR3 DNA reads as TGTGCCAGCAGCTTAGTTGGGCCTATTGGAGAGCAGTTCTTC.

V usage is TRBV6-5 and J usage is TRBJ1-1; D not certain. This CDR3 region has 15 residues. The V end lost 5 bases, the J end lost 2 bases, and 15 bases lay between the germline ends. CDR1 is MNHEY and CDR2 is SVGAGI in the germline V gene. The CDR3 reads CASSGSLDGNTEAFF. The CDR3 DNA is TGTGCCAGCAGTGGATCCTTGGACGGTAACACTGAAGCTTTCTTT.

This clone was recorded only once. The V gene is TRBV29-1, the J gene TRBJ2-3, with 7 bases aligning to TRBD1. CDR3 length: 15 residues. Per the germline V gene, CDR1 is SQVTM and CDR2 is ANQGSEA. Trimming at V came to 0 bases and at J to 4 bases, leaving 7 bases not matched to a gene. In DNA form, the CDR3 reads TGCAGCGTTGAAGACCGATGGCAGGGGGCAGATACGCAGTATTTT. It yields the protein CSVEDRWQGADTQYF.

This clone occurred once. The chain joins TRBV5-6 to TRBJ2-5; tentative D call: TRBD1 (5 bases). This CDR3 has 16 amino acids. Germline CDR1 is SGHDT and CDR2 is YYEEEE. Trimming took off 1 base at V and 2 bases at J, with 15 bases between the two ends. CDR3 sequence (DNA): TGTGCCAGCAGCTTGATACAGGCGTTACTTCAAGAGACCCAGTACTTC. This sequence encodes CASSLIQALLQETQYF.

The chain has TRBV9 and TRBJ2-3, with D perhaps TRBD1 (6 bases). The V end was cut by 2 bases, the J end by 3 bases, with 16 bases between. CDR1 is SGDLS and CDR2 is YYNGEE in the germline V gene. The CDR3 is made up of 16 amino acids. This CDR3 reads CASSVFLGGTTDTQYF. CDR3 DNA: TGTGCCAGCAGCGTCTTTTTAGGTGGGACAACAGATACGCAGTATTTT.

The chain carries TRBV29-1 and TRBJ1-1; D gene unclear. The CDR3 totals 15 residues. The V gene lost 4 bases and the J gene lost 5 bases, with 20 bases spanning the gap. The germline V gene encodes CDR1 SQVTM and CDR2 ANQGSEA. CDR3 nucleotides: TGCAGCGTTGCCCCGGTATCGAGGGAGAAGACTGAAGCTTTCTTT. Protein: CSVAPVSREKTEAFF.

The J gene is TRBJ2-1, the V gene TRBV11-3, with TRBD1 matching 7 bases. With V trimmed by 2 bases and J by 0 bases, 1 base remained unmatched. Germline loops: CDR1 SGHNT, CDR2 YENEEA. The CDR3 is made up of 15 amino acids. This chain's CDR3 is CASSLRQGSYNEQFF. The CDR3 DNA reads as TGTGCCAGCAGCTTACGACAGGGCTCCTACAATGAGCAGTTCTTC. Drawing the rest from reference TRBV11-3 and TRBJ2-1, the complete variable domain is EAGVVQSPRYKIIEKKQPVAFWCNPISGHNTLYWYLQNLGQGPELLIRYENEEAVDDSQLPKDRFSAERLKGVDSTLKIQPAELGDSAVYLCASSLRQGSYNEQFFGPGTRLTVL.

Here the CDR3 DNA reads TGTGCCAGCAGCGCCGGGACAGCGAATCAGCCCCAGCATTTT. Protein: CASSAGTANQPQHF. V usage is TRBV11-2 and J usage is TRBJ1-5, with TRBD1 matching 7 bases. This CDR3 is 14 amino acids long. The J segment lost 4 bases and the V segment lost 5 bases, leaving 5 bases of the junction unmatched. From germline, CDR1 is SGHAT and CDR2 FQNNGV.

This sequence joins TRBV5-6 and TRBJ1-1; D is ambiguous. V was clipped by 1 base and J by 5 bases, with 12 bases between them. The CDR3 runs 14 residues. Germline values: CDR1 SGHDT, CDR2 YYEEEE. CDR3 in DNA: TGTGCCAGCAGCTTGCCGCACAGAGGGACTGAAGCTTTCTTT. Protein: CASSLPHRGTEAFF.